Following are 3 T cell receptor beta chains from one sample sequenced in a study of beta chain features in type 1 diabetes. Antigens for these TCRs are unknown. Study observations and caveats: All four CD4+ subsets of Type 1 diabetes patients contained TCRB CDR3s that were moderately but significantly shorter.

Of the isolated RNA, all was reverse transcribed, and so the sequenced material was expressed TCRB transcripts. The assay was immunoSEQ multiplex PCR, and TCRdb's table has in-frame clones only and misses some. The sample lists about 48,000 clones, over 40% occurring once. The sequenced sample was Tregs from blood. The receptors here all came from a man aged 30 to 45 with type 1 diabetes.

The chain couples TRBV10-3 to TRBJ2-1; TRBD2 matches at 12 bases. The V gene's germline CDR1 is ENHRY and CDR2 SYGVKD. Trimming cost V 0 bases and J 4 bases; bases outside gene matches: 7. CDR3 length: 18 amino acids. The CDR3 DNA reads TGTGCCATCAGTGAGTCGAACCTAGCGGGAGGGAATTACAATGAGCAGTTCTTC. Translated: CAISESNLAGGNYNEQFF.

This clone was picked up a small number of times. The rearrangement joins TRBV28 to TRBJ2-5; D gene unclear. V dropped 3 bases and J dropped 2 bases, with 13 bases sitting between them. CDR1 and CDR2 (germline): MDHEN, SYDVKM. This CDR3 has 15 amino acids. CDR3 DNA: TGTGCCAGCAGTTTGGTTCCGCGGAGACAAGAGACCCAGTACTTC. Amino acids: CASSLVPRRQETQYF. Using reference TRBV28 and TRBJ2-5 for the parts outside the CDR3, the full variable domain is DVKVTQSSRYLVKRTGEKVFLECVQDMDHENMFWYRQDPGLGLRLIYFSYDVKMKEKGDIPEGYSVSREKKERFSLILESASTNQTSMYLCASSLVPRRQETQYFGPGTRLLVL.

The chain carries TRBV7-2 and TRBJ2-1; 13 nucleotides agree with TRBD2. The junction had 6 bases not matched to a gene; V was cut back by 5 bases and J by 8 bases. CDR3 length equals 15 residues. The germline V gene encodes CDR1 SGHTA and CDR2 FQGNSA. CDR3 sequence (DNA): TGTGCCAGCAGCCCCGGGACTAGCGGGATAGATGAGCAGTTCTTC. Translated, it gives CASSPGTSGIDEQFF.